The clone carrying this TCR beta chain was picked up a small number of times. Its antigen is undetermined. The sequenced template was cDNA made from the entire isolated RNA. Libraries were prepared by immunoSEQ multiplex PCR; TCRdb keeps only in-frame clonotypes and omits some of them. The table records roughly 230,000 clones, about 10% of them present only once. The CDR3 covers 12 residues. Germline V CDR1 and CDR2: LNHDA, SQIVND (reference sequence). Trimming pared 5 bases from V and 6 bases from J, leaving 9 bases between. This entry belongs to a study of beta chain features in type 1 diabetes. Study-level results: TCRB repertoires of naive, central memory and Treg cells appeared more similar among patients than among healthy donors. At VDJ recombination sites, type 1 diabetes patients had fewer insertions and more deleted nucleotides. Overrepresentation of cells with high TCR expression could result from cDNA sequencing.

The rearrangement links TRBV19 to TRBJ2-3; D gene unclear. The TCR sequence derives from a woman aged 18-29 years in good health. The sequenced sample was naive CD4+ T cells from blood. CDR3 coding DNA: TGTGCCAGTAGTTCCCCGTTGGATACGCAGTATTTT. It is translated as CASSSPLDTQYF.